Each of the 17 T cell receptor beta chains below was sequenced from the same sample in a study of T cells in Graves' hyperthyroidism and ophthalmopathy (dated by TCRdb to between 2018 and 2021). Libraries were constructed by multiplex PCR. Data came from an Illumina HiSeq 2000. The TCR beta CDR3 regions were amplified from the RNA transcripts. A first-round RT-PCR of the TCR CDR3 used the HTBI primer set with the Qiagen OneStep RT-PCR kit. TCRdb reanalyzed the raw reads on its own, using fastp at Q25 for trimming and MiXCR for clone calling, and kept in-frame beta chains. Rows matching on CDR3 protein sequence are summarized as one entry with the most common DNA and genes. The sample has some 340,000 distinct CDR3 sequences on record, roughly 13% of them singletons. Together, the top ten hold 30% to 40% of the sample. The sequenced material came from blood. The receptors were sampled from a middle-aged woman with Graves' ophthalmopathy.

The sample holds a few counts of this clonotype. The rearrangement joins TRBV6-5 to TRBJ2-1; 7 nucleotides match TRBD2. Trimming cost V 4 bases and J 4 bases; bases outside gene matches: 7. CDR3 length: 15 residues. CDR1 MNHEY and CDR2 SVGAGI come from the germline V gene. CDR3 sequence: CASSSLAVQYNEQFF. Here the CDR3 DNA reads TGTGCCAGCAGTTCCCTAGCGGTCCAGTACAATGAGCAGTTCTTC.

Comments on this clonotype: This may be a read error: a much more frequent sequence differs by one nucleotide. The genes are TRBV6-5 and TRBJ1-4; D is uncertain. Deletions cut 0 bases from V and 0 bases from J, with 8 bases between. There are 16 residues in the CDR3. CDR1 and CDR2 from the germline V gene are MNHEY and SVGAGI. CDR3 coding DNA: TGTGCCAGCAGTTACTCGGGCGCCGCAACTAATGAAAAACTGTTTTTT. Residues: CASSYSGAATNEKLFF.

This clonotype was seen a few times. V usage is TRBV7-2 and J usage is TRBJ2-4, with 8 bases aligning to TRBD2. With V trimmed by 5 bases and J by 1 base, 7 bases remained unmatched. This CDR3 region has 16 residues. Germline V CDR1 and CDR2: SGHTA, FQGNSA. Here the CDR3 reads CASSPRGGGAKNIQYF. The CDR3 DNA follows: TGTGCCAGCAGCCCTCGGGGGGGGGGGGCCAAAAACATTCAGTACTTC.

V is TRBV12-3 or TRBV12-4 and J is TRBJ2-5; D ambiguous. The CDR3 consists of 13 residues. V lost 4 bases, J lost 2 bases, and 8 bases lay in between. The CDR3 DNA reads as TGTGCCAGCAGTTCGGTATCGCAAGAGACCCAGTACTTC. It specifies CASSSVSQETQYF.

This clonotype was counted ten times or more. This chain connects TRBV30 to TRBJ1-2; weak D call: TRBD1 (5 bases). The CDR3 has 13 amino acids. The germline V gene encodes CDR1 GTSNPN and CDR2 SVGIG (reference sequence). Trimming took off 2 bases at V and 5 bases at J, with 12 bases between the two ends. For the CDR3, the DNA is TGTGCCTGGAGTCGTCCCGGGACTTATGGCTACACCTTC. This encodes CAWSRPGTYGYTF. Based on the CDR3 plus reference TRBV30 and TRBJ1-2, the full variable domain is SQTIHQWPATLVQPVGSPLSLECTVEGTSNPNLYWYRQAAGRGLQLLFYSVGIGQISSEVPQNLSASRPQDRQFILSSKKLLLSDSGFYLCAWSRPGTYGYTFGSGTRLTVV.

There are many counts of this clonotype. CDR3 protein: CASRPDRDTEAFF. The CDR3 DNA sequence: TGTGCCAGCAGGCCAGACAGGGACACTGAAGCTTTCTTT. V gene TRBV6-1 combines with J gene TRBJ1-1; 7 bases fit TRBD1. The V gene end was trimmed by 6 bases and the J gene end by 3 bases; junction bases not matched to a gene: 4. The CDR3 extends over 13 amino acids. CDR1 is MNHNS and CDR2 is SASEGT in the germline V gene.

Many counts were recorded for this clonotype. The chain joins TRBV24-1 to TRBJ2-5, with 7 bases that match TRBD1. The V and J ends lost 5 bases and 2 bases, in that order; junction bases with no gene match: 4. The CDR3 is made up of 14 amino acids. From germline, CDR1 is KGHDR and CDR2 SFDVKD. The CDR3 is CATSAGTAQETQYF. For the CDR3, the DNA is TGTGCCACCAGTGCCGGGACAGCTCAAGAGACCCAGTACTTC.

This chain links TRBV9 with TRBJ2-1; 8 positions agree with TRBD2. Germline CDR1 is SGDLS and CDR2 is YYNGEE. This CDR3 is 15 amino acids long. The V segment lost 0 bases and the J segment 3 bases; nucleotides outside the gene matches: 2. The CDR3 is CASSVEGTSYNEQFF. DNA of the CDR3: TGTGCCAGCAGCGTAGAGGGGACTAGCTACAATGAGCAGTTCTTC.

This clonotype has a count of ten or more. The V gene is TRBV6-1, the J gene TRBJ2-5, with D possibly being TRBD1 (5 bases). Between the trimmed V and J ends, which lost 4 bases and 3 bases, there was a span of 9 bases. Germline V gives CDR1 MNHNS, CDR2 SASEGT. This CDR3 spans 13 amino acids. The DNA of the CDR3 is TGTGCCAGCAGTGGGAGACAGAAAGAGACCCAGTACTTC. It codes for CASSGRQKETQYF.

Ten or more counts support this clonotype. This chain's CDR3 is CASSYSTGVPGRETQYF. The CDR3 bases are TGTGCCAGCAGTTACTCGACAGGGGTCCCCGGCCGGGAGACCCAGTACTTC. The chain employs TRBV6-6 and TRBJ2-5; TRBD1 aligns across 8 bases. Germline loops: CDR1 MNHNY, CDR2 SVGAGI (reference sequence). This CDR3 region has 17 residues. V dropped 0 bases and J dropped 5; count of bases not matched to a gene: 11.

This clonotype has a count of ten or more. This CDR3 reads CASSQGMRSTQYF. CDR3 in DNA: TGCGCCAGCAGCCAAGGTATGCGCTCCACGCAGTATTTT. The chain has TRBV5-1 and TRBJ2-3; D remains ambiguous. Germline CDR1 is SGHRS and CDR2 is YFSETQ. V was trimmed by 4 bases and J by 9 bases, leaving 15 bases between them. This CDR3 is built from 13 residues.

This clonotype was counted only a few times. This CDR3 reads CSVESLAKNIQYF. CDR3 sequence (DNA): TGCAGCGTAGAATCTCTAGCCAAAAACATTCAGTACTTC. The V call is TRBV29-1, the J call TRBJ2-4; D is undetermined. CDR3 length: 13 amino acids. V was trimmed by 6 bases and J by 0 bases, leaving 9 bases between them. The germline V gene encodes CDR1 SQVTM and CDR2 ANQGSEA. Drawing the rest from reference TRBV29-1 and TRBJ2-4, the complete variable domain is SAVISQKPSRDICQRGTSLTIQCQVDSQVTMMFWYRQQPGQSLTLIATANQGSEATYESGFVIDKFPISRPNLTFSTLTVSNMSPEDSSIYLCSVESLAKNIQYFGAGTRLSVL.

This clonotype was seen at least ten times. This chain uses TRBV2 with TRBJ1-1, with no clear D. Trimming removed 1 base at V and 4 bases at J, with 10 bases between. The CDR3 is 14 amino acids. Germline assignment: CDR1 SNHLY and CDR2 FYNNEI. CDR3 loop: CASSEGPQATEAFF. In DNA, the CDR3 is TGTGCCAGCAGTGAAGGCCCCCAGGCCACTGAAGCTTTCTTT.

The rearrangement uses TRBV18 and TRBJ2-1; D unresolved. There are 13 residues in the CDR3. The germline gives CDR1 KGHSH, CDR2 LQKENI. V lost 6 bases and J 8 bases, leaving 14 bases between the germline ends. This chain's CDR3 is CASSPSALDEQFF. CDR3 nucleotides: TGTGCCAGCTCCCCATCGGCACTCGATGAGCAGTTCTTC.

This clonotype was recorded many times. This rearrangement joins TRBV3-1 to TRBJ2-5, with no clear D. Trimming took off 2 bases at V and 0 bases at J, with 10 bases between the two ends. The CDR3 has 15 residues. CDR1 and CDR2 (germline): LGHDT, YNNKEL (reference sequence). CDR3 nucleotides: TGTGCCAGCAGCCAATTTCGCCTGGACCAAGAGACCCAGTACTTC. Translated, it gives CASSQFRLDQETQYF.

The chain employs TRBV29-1 and TRBJ2-2; weak D call: TRBD2 (5 bases). The V gene's germline CDR1 is SQVTM and CDR2 ANQGSEA. Trimming stripped 7 bases from V and 0 bases from J, with 15 bases between. CDR3 length: 15 residues. CDR3 sequence reads: CSGRSARTNTGELFF. The CDR3 DNA sequence: TGCAGCGGGAGGTCGGCGAGAACGAACACCGGGGAGCTGTTTTTT.

Many counts were recorded for this clonotype. The chain recombines TRBV5-1 with TRBJ2-3, with D possibly matching TRBD2 (5 bases). This CDR3 region has 14 residues. Trimming removed 5 bases from V and 3 bases from J, with 13 bases in between. The germline gives CDR1 SGHRS, CDR2 YFSETQ. Written as DNA, the CDR3 is TGCGCCAGCAGGAGCGGTCCTTGGACAGATACGCAGTATTTT. This sequence encodes CASRSGPWTDTQYF. The full variable domain, completed using reference TRBV5-1 and TRBJ2-3, is KAGVTQTPRYLIKTRGQQVTLSCSPISGHRSVSWYQQTPGQGLQFLFEYFSETQRNKGNFPGRFSGRQFSNSRSEMNVSTLELGDSALYLCASRSGPWTDTQYFGPGTRLTVL.